A single sample is the source of the 8 T cell receptor beta chains below, sequenced in a study of technical replicates of blood from a handful of donors. The method was immunoSEQ multiplex PCR; TCRdb's version includes in-frame clones alone and lacks a portion of them. The data contain approximately 74,000 clones, 95% to 98% of them singletons. The sample comprised T cells isolated from PBMCs. These receptors were obtained from a human donor in good health.

A single count supports this clone. This chain connects TRBV6-1 to TRBJ2-5; 7 bases fit TRBD2. V lost 5 bases to trimming and J lost 0 bases; unmatched junction nucleotides: 6. Germline CDR1 and CDR2: MNHNS and SASEGT. CDR3 length: 15 residues. Here the CDR3 reads CASSMTSRYQETQYF. The CDR3 nucleotides read TGTGCCAGCAGTATGACTAGCAGGTACCAAGAGACCCAGTACTTC.

The chain combines TRBV6-1 with TRBJ1-5; D unclear. V lost 2 bases and J lost 0, with 14 bases in between. Germline loops: CDR1 MNHNS, CDR2 SASEGT. The CDR3 loop spans 17 amino acids. CDR3 region: CASSETRGLYSNQPQHF. The DNA for the CDR3 is TGTGCCAGCAGTGAAACCCGGGGTTTGTATAGCAATCAGCCCCAGCATTTT.

The gene calls are TRBV27 and TRBJ1-1; TRBD1 matches at 7 bases. The CDR3 totals 13 residues. V dropped 5 bases and J dropped 11; count of bases not matched to a gene: 11. Looked up from germline, CDR1 is MNHEY and CDR2 is SMNVEV (reference sequence). CDR3 coding DNA: TGTGCCAGCAGTCCCCGGACAGGTTTGTTTGCTTTCTTT. This translates into CASSPRTGLFAFF.

The V call is TRBV5-1, the J call TRBJ2-1; a weak D match, TRBD1 (5 bases). Germline V CDR1 and CDR2: SGHRS, YFSETQ. This CDR3 has 14 residues. Trimming took off 0 bases at V and 9 bases at J, with 13 bases between the two ends. Here the CDR3 DNA reads TGCGCCAGCAGCTTGGCGCAGGGCGTTGGTGAGCAGTTCTTC. Translation: CASSLAQGVGEQFF.

The chain recombines TRBV7-8 with TRBJ1-5, with D unresolved. Germline assignment: CDR1 SGHVS and CDR2 FQNEAQ. There are 17 residues in the CDR3. V was shortened by 0 bases and J by 1 base, with 13 bases between the two germline ends. The CDR3 DNA reads TGTGCCAGCAGCTTAGCGCTGGGAGGGATGAGCAATCAGCCCCAGCATTTT. Protein product: CASSLALGGMSNQPQHF.

The CDR3 nucleotides are TGTGCCAGCAGTTCCACAGGGGTCACTGAAGCTTTCTTT. It codes for CASSSTGVTEAFF. The rearrangement joins TRBV6-5 to TRBJ1-1; TRBD1 agrees at 7 bases. CDR1 is MNHEY and CDR2 is SVGAGI in the germline V gene. With 4 bases clipped from V and 4 bases from J, the junction kept 3 bases outside the gene matches. The CDR3 has 13 amino acids.

The CDR3: CASSLATDYEQYF. CDR3 sequence (DNA): TGTGCCAGCAGCTTGGCCACTGACTACGAGCAGTACTTC. The chain employs TRBV5-4 and TRBJ2-7, with D hard to call. The CDR3 consists of 13 residues. The germline gives CDR1 SGHNT, CDR2 YYREEE (reference sequence). V lost 0 bases, J lost 3 bases, and 7 bases lay in between.

This sequence joins TRBV6-5 and TRBJ1-1, with D perhaps TRBD1 (6 bases). Germline CDR1 reads MNHEY; CDR2 reads SVGAGI. With 6 bases removed from V and 1 base from J, the gap between germline ends came to 15 bases. CDR3 size: 15 residues. In DNA, the CDR3 is TGTGCCAGCAGACCAACAGGGTTCGGGAACACTGAAGCTTTCTTT. As protein: CASRPTGFGNTEAFF.